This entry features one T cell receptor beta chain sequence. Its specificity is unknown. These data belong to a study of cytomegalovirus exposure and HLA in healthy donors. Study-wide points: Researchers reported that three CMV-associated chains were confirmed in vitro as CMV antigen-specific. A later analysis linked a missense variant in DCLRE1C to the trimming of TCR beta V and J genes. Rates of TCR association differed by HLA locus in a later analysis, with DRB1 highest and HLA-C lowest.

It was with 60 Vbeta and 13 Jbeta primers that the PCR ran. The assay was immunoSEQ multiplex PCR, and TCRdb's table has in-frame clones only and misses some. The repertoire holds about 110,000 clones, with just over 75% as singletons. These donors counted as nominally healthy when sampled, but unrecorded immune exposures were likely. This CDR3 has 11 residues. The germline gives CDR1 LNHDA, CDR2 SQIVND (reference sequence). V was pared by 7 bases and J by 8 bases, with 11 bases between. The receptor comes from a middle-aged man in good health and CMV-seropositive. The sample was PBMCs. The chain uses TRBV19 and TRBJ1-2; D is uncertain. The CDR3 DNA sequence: TGTGCCAGTACTCCGGGATGGGGCTACACCTTC. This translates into CASTPGWGYTF.